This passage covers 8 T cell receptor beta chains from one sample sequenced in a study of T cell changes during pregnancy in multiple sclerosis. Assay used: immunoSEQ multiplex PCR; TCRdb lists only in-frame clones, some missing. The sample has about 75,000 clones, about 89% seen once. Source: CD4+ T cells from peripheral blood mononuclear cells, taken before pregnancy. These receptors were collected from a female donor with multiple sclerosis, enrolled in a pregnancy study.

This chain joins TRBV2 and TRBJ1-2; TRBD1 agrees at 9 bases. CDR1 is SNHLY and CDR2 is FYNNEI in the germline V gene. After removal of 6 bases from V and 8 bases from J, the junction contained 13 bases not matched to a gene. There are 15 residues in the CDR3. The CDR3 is CASRERTGVVWGYTF. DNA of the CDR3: TGTGCCAGCAGAGAACGGACAGGGGTAGTATGGGGCTACACCTTC. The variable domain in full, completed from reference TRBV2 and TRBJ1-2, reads EPEVTQTPSHQVTQMGQEVILRCVPISNHLYFYWYRQILGQKVEFLVSFYNNEISEKSEIFDDQFSVERPDGSNFTLKIRSTKLEDSAMYFCASRERTGVVWGYTFGSGTRLTVV.

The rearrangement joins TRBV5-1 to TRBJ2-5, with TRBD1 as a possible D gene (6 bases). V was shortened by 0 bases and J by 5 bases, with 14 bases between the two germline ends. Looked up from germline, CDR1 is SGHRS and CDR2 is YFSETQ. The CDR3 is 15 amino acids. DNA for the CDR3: TGCGCCAGCAGCTTGGGATCGACAGGCACCGAGACCCAGTACTTC. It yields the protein CASSLGSTGTETQYF.

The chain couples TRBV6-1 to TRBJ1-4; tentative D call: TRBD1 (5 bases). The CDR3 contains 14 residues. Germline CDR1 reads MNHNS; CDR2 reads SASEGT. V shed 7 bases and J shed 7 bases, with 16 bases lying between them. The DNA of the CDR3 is TGTGCCAGCACTCTGGGGCGCGGATCTGAAAAACTGTTTTTT. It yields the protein CASTLGRGSEKLFF.

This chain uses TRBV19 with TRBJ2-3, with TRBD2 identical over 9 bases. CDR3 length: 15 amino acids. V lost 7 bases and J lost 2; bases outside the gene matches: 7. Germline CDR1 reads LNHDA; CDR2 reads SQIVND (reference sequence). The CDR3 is CASKLGLALTDTQYF. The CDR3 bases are TGTGCCAGTAAACTCGGACTAGCGCTCACAGATACGCAGTATTTT. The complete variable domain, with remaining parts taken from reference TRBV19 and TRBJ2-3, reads DGGITQSPKYLFRKEGQNVTLSCEQNLNHDAMYWYRQDPGQGLRLIYYSQIVNDFQKGDIAEGYSVSREKKESFPLTVTSAQKNPTAFYLCASKLGLALTDTQYFGPGTRLTVL.

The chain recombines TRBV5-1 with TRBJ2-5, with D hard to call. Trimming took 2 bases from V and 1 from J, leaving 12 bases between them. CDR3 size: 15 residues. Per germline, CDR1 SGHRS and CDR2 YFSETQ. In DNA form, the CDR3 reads TGCGCCAGCAGCTTTTCGCAGGCCTCCCAAGAGACCCAGTACTTC. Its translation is CASSFSQASQETQYF.

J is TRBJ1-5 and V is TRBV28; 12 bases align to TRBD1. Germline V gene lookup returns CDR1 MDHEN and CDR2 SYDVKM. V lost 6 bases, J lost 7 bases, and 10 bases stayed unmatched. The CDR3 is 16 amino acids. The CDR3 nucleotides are TGTGCCAGCAGCCCTGCGGGACAGGGGGCCTTGCAGCCCCAGCATTTT. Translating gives CASSPAGQGALQPQHF.

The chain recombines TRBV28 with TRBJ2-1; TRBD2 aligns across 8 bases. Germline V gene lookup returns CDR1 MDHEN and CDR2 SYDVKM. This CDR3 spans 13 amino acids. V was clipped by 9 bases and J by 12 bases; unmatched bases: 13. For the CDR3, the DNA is TGTGCCAGTAGGGGAACTAGCGGCGGGTGGCAGTTCTTC. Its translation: CASRGTSGGWQFF.

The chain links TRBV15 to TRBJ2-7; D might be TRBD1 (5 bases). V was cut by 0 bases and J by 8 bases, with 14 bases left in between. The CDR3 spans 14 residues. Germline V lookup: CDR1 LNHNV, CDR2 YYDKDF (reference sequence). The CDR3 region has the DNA TGTGCCACCAGCAGAGATATAGGGGTTACTCAGCAGTACTTC. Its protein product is CATSRDIGVTQQYF.